The 32 T cell receptor beta chains presented below share a single source sample, sequenced in a study of shared clonotypes between healthy human individuals. Data came from immunoSEQ multiplex PCR; TCRdb stores just in-frame clones and leaves some out. The repertoire holds over 2,000,000 clones, with over 85% as singletons. As defined, naive CD8 cells were CD45RO-negative and positively selected for CCR7, with terminally differentiated effector memory CD45RA+ cells excluded. Sequencing input: naive CD8+ T cells from PBMCs. Receptors originate from a man younger than 35 in good health. Some clones in this sample may be carry-over from other donors' samples.

This clone was observed a handful of times. V usage is TRBV7-9 and J usage is TRBJ2-5; tentatively, D is TRBD2 (6 bases). V lost 5 bases and J 2 bases, leaving 12 bases between the germline ends. Germline V lookup: CDR1 SEHNR, CDR2 FQNEAQ (reference sequence). This CDR3 has 14 amino acids. CDR3 DNA sequence: TGTGCCAGCAGCAAGCTGGGACTTCAAGAGACCCAGTACTTC. This codes for CASSKLGLQETQYF.

A single count supports this clone. The V and J genes are TRBV4-3 and TRBJ2-5, with 7 nucleotides matching TRBD2. The J segment lost 4 bases and the V segment lost 0 bases, leaving 11 bases of the junction unmatched. The germline V gene has CDR1 LGHNA and CDR2 YSLEER. There are 17 residues in the CDR3. CDR3 DNA: TGCGCCAGCAGCCAAGATGCGGGTGCGGGAGTCGGAGAGACCCAGTACTTC. Its protein product is CASSQDAGAGVGETQYF.

The chain is built from TRBV7-9 and TRBJ2-1, with 7 bases identical to TRBD2. The CDR3 loop spans 14 amino acids. Germline lookup yields CDR1 SEHNR and CDR2 FQNEAQ (reference sequence). Losses at the gene ends were 4 bases for V and 9 bases for J; bases not matched to a gene: 9. The CDR3 sequence is CASSSGGSGGEQFF. CDR3 bases: TGTGCCAGCAGCTCCGGGGGATCGGGGGGTGAGCAGTTCTTC.

CDR3 DNA: TGTGCCTCCCAGGGAGGGGGAAACACTGAAGCTTTCTTT. This gives the protein CASQGGGNTEAFF. This chain links TRBV10-3 with TRBJ1-1; D might be TRBD1 (6 bases). Trimming pared 11 bases from V and 2 bases from J, leaving 15 bases between. This CDR3 region has 13 residues. The germline V gene has CDR1 ENHRY and CDR2 SYGVKD.

The chain employs TRBV6-5 and TRBJ2-3; TRBD1 matches at 7 bases. The V and J ends lost 5 bases and 1 base, in that order; junction bases with no gene match: 6. The CDR3 has 15 residues. Germline loops: CDR1 MNHEY, CDR2 SVGAGI. As DNA, the CDR3 is TGTGCCAGCAGTCAACTCGGACAGGGCACAGATACGCAGTATTTT. This codes for CASSQLGQGTDTQYF.

This clone was recorded once. The chain recombines TRBV5-1 with TRBJ2-3; 9 nucleotides agree with TRBD1. The CDR3 loop spans 14 amino acids. CDR1 is SGHRS, CDR2 YFSETQ, per germline. V trimming: 7 bases; J trimming: 6 bases; junction bases outside the gene matches: 9. CDR3 bases: TGCGCCAGCCAGGACAGGGGCCGGGGGGATACGCAGTATTTT. Translating it yields CASQDRGRGDTQYF. Combining the CDR3 with reference TRBV5-1 and TRBJ2-3 gives the whole variable domain KAGVTQTPRYLIKTRGQQVTLSCSPISGHRSVSWYQQTPGQGLQFLFEYFSETQRNKGNFPGRFSGRQFSNSRSEMNVSTLELGDSALYLCASQDRGRGDTQYFGPGTRLTVL.

The chain is built from TRBV30 and TRBJ2-2; D is undetermined. Germline assignment: CDR1 GTSNPN and CDR2 SVGIG (reference sequence). CDR3 length: 13 residues. V was shortened by 3 bases and J by 5 bases, with 10 bases between the two germline ends. In DNA form, the CDR3 reads TGTGCCTGGAGCGTCAGTTGGACCGGGGAGCTGTTTTTT. This sequence encodes CAWSVSWTGELFF.

The chain links TRBV30 to TRBJ2-7; 8 nucleotides line up with TRBD2. The J segment lost 3 bases and the V segment lost 1 base, leaving 2 bases of the junction unmatched. There are 13 residues in the CDR3. The V gene's germline CDR1 is GTSNPN and CDR2 SVGIG (reference sequence). In nucleotides, the CDR3 is TGTGCCTGGAGTGGGACTAGCATCTACGAGCAGTACTTC. This codes for CAWSGTSIYEQYF.

V usage is TRBV4-1 and J usage is TRBJ2-7, with a tentative D call TRBD2 (6 bases). V dropped 5 bases and J dropped 3 bases, with 20 bases sitting between them. The CDR3 is made up of 16 amino acids. The germline V gene has CDR1 MGHRA and CDR2 YSYEKL. The CDR3 reads CASSARLGALGYEQYF. In DNA form, the CDR3 reads TGCGCCAGCAGCGCCCGACTAGGGGCCCTGGGCTACGAGCAGTACTTC.

The gene calls are TRBV27 and TRBJ2-6; D ambiguous. Germline lookup yields CDR1 MNHEY and CDR2 SMNVEV (reference sequence). Deletions cut 2 bases from V and 3 bases from J, with 8 bases between. The CDR3 sequence is 15 residues long. This CDR3 is CASSLAPSGANVLTF. As DNA, the CDR3 is TGTGCCAGCAGTTTAGCCCCGAGTGGGGCCAACGTCCTGACTTTC.

The gene calls are TRBV6-5 and TRBJ2-7; no firm D call. Per the germline V gene, CDR1 is MNHEY and CDR2 is SVGAGI. The V end was cut by 0 bases, the J end by 0 bases, with 9 bases between. This CDR3 comprises 15 residues. In DNA, the CDR3 is TGTGCCAGCAGTTACTCCCACGAGAGCTCCTACGAGCAGTACTTC. Translating gives CASSYSHESSYEQYF.

The CDR3 DNA follows: TGTGCCAGCAGTGGAAAGCGGGTCAGCTCCTACAATGAGCAGTTCTTC. Translating it yields CASSGKRVSSYNEQFF. The rearrangement joins TRBV7-9 to TRBJ2-1; possible D gene TRBD2, 6 bases. V dropped 6 bases and J dropped 0 bases, with 15 bases sitting between them. The CDR3 sequence is 16 residues long. Germline lookup yields CDR1 SEHNR and CDR2 FQNEAQ (reference sequence).

This clone was observed a few times. Additional DNA sequences in this sample encode the identical CDR3. This chain uses TRBV7-3 with TRBJ2-1, with unresolved D. With 1 base removed from V and 6 bases from J, the gap between germline ends came to 1 base. The CDR3 runs to 11 residues. Germline V gene lookup returns CDR1 SGHTA and CDR2 FQGTGA. The CDR3 bases are TGTGCCAGCAGCTTAAGCAATGAGCAGTTCTTC. It is translated as CASSLSNEQFF.

This CDR3 reads CASTQDVRTNYEQYF. For the CDR3, the DNA is TGCGCCAGCACCCAGGACGTCAGGACAAACTACGAGCAGTACTTC. The gene calls are TRBV5-1 and TRBJ2-7, with TRBD1 as a possible D gene (5 bases). Looked up from germline, CDR1 is SGHRS and CDR2 is YFSETQ. Trimming stripped 6 bases from V and 3 bases from J, with 19 bases between. CDR3 length: 15 amino acids.

The V call is TRBV2, the J call TRBJ2-7; 9 nucleotides align to TRBD1. CDR1 is SNHLY, CDR2 FYNNEI, per germline. V lost 7 bases and J lost 5; bases outside the gene matches: 15. This CDR3 is built from 16 residues. In nucleotides, the CDR3 is TGTGCCAGCACAGGGACAGGGACCTCACTACAGGACGAGCAGTACTTC. It encodes CASTGTGTSLQDEQYF.

The V gene is TRBV2, the J gene TRBJ2-3; the D gene could be TRBD1 or TRBD2 (5 bases each). Germline CDR1 reads SNHLY; CDR2 reads FYNNEI. CDR3 size: 14 residues. CDR3 protein: CATLRGRGVDTQYF. The CDR3 DNA is TGTGCAACACTCCGAGGCCGGGGCGTGGATACGCAGTATTTT.

The chain has TRBV28 and TRBJ2-7; 7 bases line up with TRBD2. This CDR3 is 14 amino acids long. V was pared by 7 bases and J by 5 bases, with 11 bases of the junction left unmatched. CDR1 is MDHEN and CDR2 is SYDVKM in the germline V gene. DNA for the CDR3: TGTGCCAGCATCGAGGGAGGGCCGGTAAACGAGCAGTACTTC. This sequence encodes CASIEGGPVNEQYF.

This chain's CDR3 is CAGGPRSNQPQHF. CDR3 DNA: TGTGCCGGGGGGCCCAGGTCCAATCAGCCCCAGCATTTT. This chain links TRBV28 with TRBJ1-5, with D possibly TRBD1 on 6 matching bases. Between the trimmed V and J ends, which lost 11 bases and 3 bases, there was a span of 14 bases. Looked up from germline, CDR1 is MDHEN and CDR2 is SYDVKM. The CDR3 consists of 13 residues.

The chain uses TRBV7-2 and TRBJ2-1, with 8 bases lining up with TRBD1. Unmatched junction bases numbered 9, after V lost 2 bases and J lost 9 bases. The CDR3 loop spans 15 amino acids. Per germline, CDR1 SGHTA and CDR2 FQGNSA. The CDR3, as DNA: TGTGCCAGCAGCTTATTGAAGGCAGGGGGCGTTGAGCAGTTCTTC. It translates to CASSLLKAGGVEQFF.

V usage is TRBV7-9 and J usage is TRBJ2-5; the match to TRBD1 covers 9 bases. The junction had 5 bases not matched to a gene; V was cut back by 4 bases and J by 5 bases. This CDR3 spans 14 amino acids. The germline V gene has CDR1 SEHNR and CDR2 FQNEAQ (reference sequence). CDR3 in DNA: TGTGCCAGCAGCTCCAGGACAGGGGACGAGACCCAGTACTTC. Its protein product is CASSSRTGDETQYF. Drawing the rest from reference TRBV7-9 and TRBJ2-5, the complete variable domain is DTGVSQNPRHKITKRGQNVTFRCDPISEHNRLYWYRQTLGQGPEFLTYFQNEAQLEKSRLLSDRFSAERPKGSFSTLEIQRTEQGDSAMYLCASSSRTGDETQYFGPGTRLLVL.

V usage is TRBV28 and J usage is TRBJ1-1; possibly TRBD1 for D (5 bases). Germline V gives CDR1 MDHEN, CDR2 SYDVKM. CDR3 size: 17 residues. The V end was cut by 6 bases, the J end by 1 base, with 21 bases between. The CDR3 spells CASSSLTGEGSNTEAFF. The CDR3 DNA follows: TGTGCCAGCAGCTCGCTGACTGGCGAGGGGTCGAACACTGAAGCTTTCTTT. Looking up the rest from reference TRBV28 and TRBJ1-1 gives the full variable domain: DVKVTQSSRYLVKRTGEKVFLECVQDMDHENMFWYRQDPGLGLRLIYFSYDVKMKEKGDIPEGYSVSREKKERFSLILESASTNQTSMYLCASSSLTGEGSNTEAFFGQGTRLTVV.

The chain links TRBV29-1 to TRBJ2-7, with D tentatively TRBD1 or TRBD2 (5 bases each). V was pared by 7 bases and J by 2 bases, with 15 bases between. CDR1 SQVTM and CDR2 ANQGSEA come from the germline V gene. This CDR3 region has 13 residues. CDR3 protein: CSGKGDGTYEQYF. The CDR3 nucleotides read TGCAGCGGTAAAGGGGACGGGACCTACGAGCAGTACTTC.

Regarding this clone: Other DNA sequences in the sample encode the same CDR3. This sequence joins TRBV9 and TRBJ2-7; D possibly corresponds to TRBD2 (5 bases). This CDR3 is 13 amino acids long. The ends were cut back, 0 bases at V and 7 bases at J, with 11 bases in the middle. The V gene's germline CDR1 is SGDLS and CDR2 YYNGEE. The CDR3 spells CASSVGGSGEQYF. The DNA of the CDR3 is TGTGCCAGCAGCGTAGGAGGGTCGGGTGAGCAGTACTTC. Using reference TRBV9 and TRBJ2-7 for the parts outside the CDR3, the full variable domain is DSGVTQTPKHLITATGQRVTLRCSPRSGDLSVYWYQQSLDQGLQFLIQYYNGEERAKGNILERFSAQQFPDLHSELNLSSLELGDSALYFCASSVGGSGEQYFGPGTRLTVT.

This clone was seen once. The chain uses TRBV5-5 and TRBJ1-1; tentative D call: TRBD1 (5 bases). Germline V gene sequence: CDR1 SGHKS, CDR2 YYEKEE (reference sequence). The CDR3 has 14 amino acids. V lost 5 bases to trimming and J lost 3 bases, with 14 bases between them. CDR3 nucleotide sequence: TGTGCCAGCAGTTTCGGACACATCGACACTGAAGCTTTCTTT. It encodes CASSFGHIDTEAFF.

V and J are TRBV7-9 and TRBJ2-7; the match to TRBD1 covers 7 bases. CDR3 size: 12 residues. Germline V gene sequence: CDR1 SEHNR, CDR2 FQNEAQ (reference sequence). J lost 1 base, V lost 11 bases, and 5 bases had no gene match. Written as DNA, the CDR3 is TGTGCCGCCCGGGACAGATCCTACGAGCAGTACTTC. Its protein product is CAARDRSYEQYF.

The chain uses TRBV9 and TRBJ2-3, with 10 bases aligning to TRBD2. The CDR3 extends over 16 amino acids. The V segment lost 0 bases and the J segment 6 bases; nucleotides outside the gene matches: 7. In germline, CDR1 is SGDLS, CDR2 YYNGEE. The CDR3 DNA follows: TGTGCCAGCAGCGTAGATCTAGCGGGAGTAGGCGATACGCAGTATTTT. It specifies CASSVDLAGVGDTQYF.

This chain connects TRBV9 to TRBJ2-1, with D possibly TRBD1 on 5 matching bases. The germline V gene encodes CDR1 SGDLS and CDR2 YYNGEE. V lost 4 bases, J lost 5 bases, and 16 bases lay in between. The CDR3 runs 15 residues. The CDR3 loop reads CASSPAISRDNEQFF. For the CDR3, the DNA is TGTGCCAGCAGCCCCGCTATATCCAGGGACAATGAGCAGTTCTTC.

A single count supports this clone. The CDR3 region is CASSTDSGTHTDTQYF. CDR3 sequence (DNA): TGTGCCAGCAGTACGGACAGCGGGACTCACACAGATACGCAGTATTTT. The V call is TRBV28, the J call TRBJ2-3; D may be TRBD2 (7 bases). CDR1 and CDR2 (germline): MDHEN, SYDVKM. Trimming shortened V by 5 bases and J by 2 bases, and 17 bases separated the two germline ends. The CDR3 runs to 16 residues. Filled out from reference TRBV28 and TRBJ2-3, the complete variable domain reads DVKVTQSSRYLVKRTGEKVFLECVQDMDHENMFWYRQDPGLGLRLIYFSYDVKMKEKGDIPEGYSVSREKKERFSLILESASTNQTSMYLCASSTDSGTHTDTQYFGPGTRLTVL.

V is TRBV9 and J is TRBJ2-1; 9 bases fit TRBD2. The CDR3 extends over 15 amino acids. Germline CDR1 is SGDLS and CDR2 is YYNGEE. V lost 3 bases and J lost 8; bases outside the gene matches: 9. DNA of the CDR3: TGTGCCAGCAGCGAAGCCGGCGGGAGGGCCTATGAGCAGTTCTTC. This codes for CASSEAGGRAYEQFF.

This clone was seen only once. J is TRBJ1-4 and V is TRBV7-6; D unclear. Looked up from germline, CDR1 is SGHVS and CDR2 is FNYEAQ. The CDR3 spans 12 residues. V lost 1 base, J lost 8 bases, and 5 bases lay in between. DNA for the CDR3: TGTGCCAGCAGCTTAGATAAGGAAAAACTGTTTTTT. Amino acid sequence: CASSLDKEKLFF.

The rearrangement joins TRBV27 to TRBJ2-7; 11 bases agree with TRBD1. The germline gives CDR1 MNHEY, CDR2 SMNVEV (reference sequence). With V trimmed by 4 bases and J by 3 bases, 5 bases remained unmatched. The CDR3 is 15 amino acids. This chain's CDR3 is CASSWGTGGFYEQYF. The CDR3 nucleotides read TGTGCCAGCAGTTGGGGGACAGGGGGATTCTACGAGCAGTACTTC.

The CDR3 region is CASSPLRGSYEQYF. The CDR3 DNA sequence: TGTGCCAGCAGCCCACTTCGGGGGTCCTACGAGCAGTACTTC. The genes are TRBV13 and TRBJ2-7; a weak D match, TRBD2 (6 bases). V shed 5 bases and J shed 1 base, with 12 bases lying between them. Germline values: CDR1 PRHDT, CDR2 FYEKMQ (reference sequence). CDR3 length: 14 residues.